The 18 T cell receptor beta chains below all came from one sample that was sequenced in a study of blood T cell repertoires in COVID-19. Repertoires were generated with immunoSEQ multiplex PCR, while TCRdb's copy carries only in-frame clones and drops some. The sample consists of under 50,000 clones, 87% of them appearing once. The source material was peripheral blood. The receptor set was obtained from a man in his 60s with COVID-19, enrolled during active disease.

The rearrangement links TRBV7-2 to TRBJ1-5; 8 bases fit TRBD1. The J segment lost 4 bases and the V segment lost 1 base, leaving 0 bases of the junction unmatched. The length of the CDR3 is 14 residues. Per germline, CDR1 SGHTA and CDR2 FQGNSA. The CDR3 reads CASSLGQGNQPQHF. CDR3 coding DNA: TGTGCCAGCAGCTTAGGACAGGGGAATCAGCCCCAGCATTTT.

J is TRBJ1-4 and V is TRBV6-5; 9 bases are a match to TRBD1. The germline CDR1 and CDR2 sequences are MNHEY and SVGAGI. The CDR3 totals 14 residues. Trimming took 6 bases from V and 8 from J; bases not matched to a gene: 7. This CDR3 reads CASSQDRGGEKLFF. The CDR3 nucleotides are TGTGCCAGCAGCCAGGACAGGGGAGGCGAAAAACTGTTTTTT.

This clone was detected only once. The CDR3 is CASSKTATTNEKLFF. CDR3 bases: TGTGCCAGCTCGAAAACAGCAACAACTAATGAAAAACTGTTTTTT. The J gene is TRBJ1-4, the V gene TRBV18, with D unresolved. This CDR3 contains 15 residues. With 6 bases removed from V and 0 bases from J, the gap between germline ends came to 11 bases. The germline V gene encodes CDR1 KGHSH and CDR2 LQKENI.

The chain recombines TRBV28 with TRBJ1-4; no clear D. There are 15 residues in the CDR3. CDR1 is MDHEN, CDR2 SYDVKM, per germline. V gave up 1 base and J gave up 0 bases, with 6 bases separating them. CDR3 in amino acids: CASSLSGSTNEKLFF. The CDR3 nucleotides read TGTGCCAGCAGTTTATCGGGGTCAACTAATGAAAAACTGTTTTTT.

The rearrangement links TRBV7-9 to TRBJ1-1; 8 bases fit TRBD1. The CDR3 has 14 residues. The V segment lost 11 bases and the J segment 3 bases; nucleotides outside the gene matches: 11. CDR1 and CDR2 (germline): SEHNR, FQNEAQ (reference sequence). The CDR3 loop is CALPQGARDTEAFF. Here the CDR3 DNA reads TGTGCCTTGCCCCAGGGGGCAAGGGACACTGAAGCTTTCTTT.

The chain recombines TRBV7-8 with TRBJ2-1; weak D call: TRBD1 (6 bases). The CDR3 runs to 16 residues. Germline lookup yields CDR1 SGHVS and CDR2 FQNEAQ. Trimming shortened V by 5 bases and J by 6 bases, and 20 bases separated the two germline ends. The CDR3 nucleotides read TGTGCCAGCAGCCCGTCCGGGACATCTGACCTCAATGAGCAGTTCTTC. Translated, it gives CASSPSGTSDLNEQFF.

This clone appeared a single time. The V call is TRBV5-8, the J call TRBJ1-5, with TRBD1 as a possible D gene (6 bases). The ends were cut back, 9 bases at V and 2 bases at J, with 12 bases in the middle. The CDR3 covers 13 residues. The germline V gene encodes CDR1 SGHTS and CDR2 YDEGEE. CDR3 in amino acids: CATAGGGNQPQHF. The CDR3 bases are TGTGCCACGGCGGGGGGCGGCAATCAGCCCCAGCATTTT.

For the CDR3, the DNA is TGTGCCTGGAGTGTGGAGGGCAATGAGCAGTTCTTC. It translates to CAWSVEGNEQFF. This chain uses TRBV30 with TRBJ2-1; weak D call: TRBD2 (6 bases). Trimming took off 0 bases at V and 6 bases at J, with 6 bases between the two ends. CDR3 size: 12 residues. Germline V gives CDR1 GTSNPN, CDR2 SVGIG (reference sequence).

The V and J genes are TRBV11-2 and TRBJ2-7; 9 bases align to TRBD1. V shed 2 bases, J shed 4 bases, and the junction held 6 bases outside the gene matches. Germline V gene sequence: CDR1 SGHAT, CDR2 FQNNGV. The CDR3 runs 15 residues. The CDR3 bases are TGTGCCAGCAGCTTATTTACAGGGGGCGGATACGAGCAGTACTTC. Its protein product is CASSLFTGGGYEQYF.

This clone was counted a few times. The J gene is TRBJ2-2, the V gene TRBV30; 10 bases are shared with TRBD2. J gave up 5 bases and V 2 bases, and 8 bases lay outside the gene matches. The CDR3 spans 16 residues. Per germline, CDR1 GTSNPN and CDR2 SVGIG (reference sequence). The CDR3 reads CAWSPGASGSTGELFF. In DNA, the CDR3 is TGTGCCTGGAGTCCCGGGGCTAGCGGGAGTACCGGGGAGCTGTTTTTT.

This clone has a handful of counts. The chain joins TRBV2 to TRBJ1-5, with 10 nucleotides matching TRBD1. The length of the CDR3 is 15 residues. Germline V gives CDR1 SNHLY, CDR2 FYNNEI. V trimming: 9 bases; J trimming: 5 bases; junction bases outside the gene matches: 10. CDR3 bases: TGTGCCAGATCCATCGGGACAGGGGTTGATCAGCCCCAGCATTTT. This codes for CARSIGTGVDQPQHF.

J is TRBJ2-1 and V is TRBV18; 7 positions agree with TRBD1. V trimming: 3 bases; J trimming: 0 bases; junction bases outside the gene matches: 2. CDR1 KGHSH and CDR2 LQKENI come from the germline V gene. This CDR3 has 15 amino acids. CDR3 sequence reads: CASSPGQNSYNEQFF. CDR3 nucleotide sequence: TGTGCCAGCTCACCGGGACAGAACTCCTACAATGAGCAGTTCTTC.

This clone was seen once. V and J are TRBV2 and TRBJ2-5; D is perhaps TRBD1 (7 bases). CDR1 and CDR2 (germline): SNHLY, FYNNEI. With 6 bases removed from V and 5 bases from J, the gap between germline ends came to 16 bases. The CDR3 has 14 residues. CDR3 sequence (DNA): TGTGCCAGCAGACCAGACAGGGCGGGGGAGACCCAGTACTTC. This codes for CASRPDRAGETQYF.

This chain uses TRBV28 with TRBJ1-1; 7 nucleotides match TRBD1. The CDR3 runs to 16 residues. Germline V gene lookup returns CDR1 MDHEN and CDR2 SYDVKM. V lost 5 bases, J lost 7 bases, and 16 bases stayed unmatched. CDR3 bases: TGTGCCAGCAGTCTATACAGGGGCGGCAAGAGGAGTGAAGCTTTCTTT. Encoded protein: CASSLYRGGKRSEAFF. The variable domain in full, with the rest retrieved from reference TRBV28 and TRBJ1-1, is DVKVTQSSRYLVKRTGEKVFLECVQDMDHENMFWYRQDPGLGLRLIYFSYDVKMKEKGDIPEGYSVSREKKERFSLILESASTNQTSMYLCASSLYRGGKRSEAFFGQGTRLTVV.

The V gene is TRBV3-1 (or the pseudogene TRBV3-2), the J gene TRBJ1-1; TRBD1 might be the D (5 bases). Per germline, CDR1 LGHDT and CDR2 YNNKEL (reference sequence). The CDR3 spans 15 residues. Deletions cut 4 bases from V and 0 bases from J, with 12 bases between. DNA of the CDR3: TGTGCCAGCAGCCCATACCCCAGGGTGAACACTGAAGCTTTCTTT. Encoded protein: CASSPYPRVNTEAFF.

This chain's CDR3 is CATQRQTTNEKLFF. CDR3 DNA sequence: TGTGCCACCCAGAGACAGACAACTAATGAAAAACTGTTTTTT. The chain joins TRBV18 to TRBJ1-4; D possibly corresponds to TRBD1 (5 bases). Trimming shortened V by 10 bases and J by 0 bases, and 12 bases separated the two germline ends. Germline V lookup: CDR1 KGHSH, CDR2 LQKENI. The CDR3 covers 14 residues.

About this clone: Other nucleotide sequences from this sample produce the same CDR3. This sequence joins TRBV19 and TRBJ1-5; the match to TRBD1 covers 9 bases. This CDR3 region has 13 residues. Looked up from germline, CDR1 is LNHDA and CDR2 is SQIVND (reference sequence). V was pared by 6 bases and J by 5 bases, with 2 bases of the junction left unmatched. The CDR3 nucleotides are TGTGCCAGTAGGGGACAGGGCTATCAGCCCCAGCATTTT. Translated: CASRGQGYQPQHF.

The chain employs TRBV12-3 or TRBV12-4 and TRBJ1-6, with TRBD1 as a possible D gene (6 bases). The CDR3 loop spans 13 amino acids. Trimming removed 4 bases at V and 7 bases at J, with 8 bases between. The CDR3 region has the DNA TGTGCCAGCAGTTACAGGGCGAATTCACCCCTCCACTTT. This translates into CASSYRANSPLHF.